This TCR beta chain originates from a study of blood T cell repertoires in COVID-19. Overall study context: The origin of the acute and convalescent COVID-19 samples was the United States, Italy and Spain. Nucleic acid was either cDNA or gDNA, and it came from T cells, B-cell-depleted T cells, or PBMCs.

Trimming shortened V by 6 bases and J by 4 bases, and 15 bases separated the two germline ends. This CDR3 has 14 residues. Looked up from germline, CDR1 is MDHEN and CDR2 is SYDVKM. In the original processing: Reference gene primer amplification gave nucleated cell count estimates. Sequencing was performed with immunoSEQ multiplex PCR; in TCRdb, only in-frame clones are kept and a portion is missing. For V, J and clone size, that table is used; D and trimming come from the DNA. The table includes some 64,000 clones, around 76% detected once. The rearrangement uses TRBV28 and TRBJ1-1; D perhaps matches TRBD1 (5 bases). The source of this sequence is a human donor in a cohort sampled during active COVID-19. Specimen: peripheral blood. The CDR3 region is CASSTRGKRTEAFF. CDR3 DNA: TGTGCCAGCAGCACCCGGGGGAAGCGCACTGAAGCTTTCTTT.